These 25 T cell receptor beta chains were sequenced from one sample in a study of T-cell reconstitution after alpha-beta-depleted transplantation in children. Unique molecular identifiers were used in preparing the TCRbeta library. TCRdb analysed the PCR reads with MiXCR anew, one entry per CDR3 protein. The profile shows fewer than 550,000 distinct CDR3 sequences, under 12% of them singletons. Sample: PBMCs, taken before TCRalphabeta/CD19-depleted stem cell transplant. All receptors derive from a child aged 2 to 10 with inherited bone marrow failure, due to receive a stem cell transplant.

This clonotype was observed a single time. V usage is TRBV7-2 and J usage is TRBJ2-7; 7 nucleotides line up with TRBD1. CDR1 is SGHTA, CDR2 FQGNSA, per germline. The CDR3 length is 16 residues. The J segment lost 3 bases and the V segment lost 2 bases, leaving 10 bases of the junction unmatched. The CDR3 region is CASSLKVEGAHYEQYF. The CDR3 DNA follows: TGTGCCAGCAGCTTAAAGGTCGAGGGGGCGCACTACGAGCAGTACTTC. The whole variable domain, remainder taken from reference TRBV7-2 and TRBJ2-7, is GAGVSQSPSNKVTEKGKDVELRCDPISGHTALYWYRQSLGQGLEFLIYFQGNSAPDKSGLPSDRFSAERTGGSVSTLTIQRTQQEDSAVYLCASSLKVEGAHYEQYFGPGTRLTVT.

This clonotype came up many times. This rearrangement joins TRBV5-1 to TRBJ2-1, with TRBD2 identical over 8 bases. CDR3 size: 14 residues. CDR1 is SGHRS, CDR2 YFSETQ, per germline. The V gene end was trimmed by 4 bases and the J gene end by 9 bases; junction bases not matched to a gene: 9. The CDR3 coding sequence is TGCGCCAGCAGCCCCGTAGCGGGATACGGTGAGCAGTTCTTC. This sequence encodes CASSPVAGYGEQFF. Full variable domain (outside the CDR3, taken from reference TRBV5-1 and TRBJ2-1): KAGVTQTPRYLIKTRGQQVTLSCSPISGHRSVSWYQQTPGQGLQFLFEYFSETQRNKGNFPGRFSGRQFSNSRSEMNVSTLELGDSALYLCASSPVAGYGEQFFGPGTRLTVL.

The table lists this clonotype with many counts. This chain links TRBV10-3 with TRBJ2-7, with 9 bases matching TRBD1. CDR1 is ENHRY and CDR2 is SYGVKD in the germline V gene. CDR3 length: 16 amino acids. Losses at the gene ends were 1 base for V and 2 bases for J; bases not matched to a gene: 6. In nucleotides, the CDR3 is TGTGCCATCAGTGAGTGGGGGACAGGGATGCCCTACGAGCAGTACTTC. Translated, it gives CAISEWGTGMPYEQYF.

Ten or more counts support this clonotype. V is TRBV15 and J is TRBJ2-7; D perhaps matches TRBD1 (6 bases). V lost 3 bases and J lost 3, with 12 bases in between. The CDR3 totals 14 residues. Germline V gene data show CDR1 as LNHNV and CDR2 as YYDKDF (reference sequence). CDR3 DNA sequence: TGTGCCACCAGCAGGACGGACAGATACTACGAGCAGTACTTC. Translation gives CATSRTDRYYEQYF. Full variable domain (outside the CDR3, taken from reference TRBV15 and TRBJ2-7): DAMVIQNPRYQVTQFGKPVTLSCSQTLNHNVMYWYQQKSSQAPKLLFHYYDKDFNNEADTPDNFQSRRPNTSFCFLDIRSPGLGDTAMYLCATSRTDRYYEQYFGPGTRLTVT.

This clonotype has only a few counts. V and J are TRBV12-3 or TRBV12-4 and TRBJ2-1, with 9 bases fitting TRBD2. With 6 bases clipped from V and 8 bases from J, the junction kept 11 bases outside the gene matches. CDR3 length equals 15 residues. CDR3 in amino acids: CASSRGLALLDEQFF. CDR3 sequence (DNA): TGTGCCAGCAGCCGGGGACTAGCTCTCCTCGATGAGCAGTTCTTC.

Here the CDR3 DNA reads TGTGCCAGCAGCTTAGTGGTGGTCGGGGGCCCCGGGGGCGGGGAGCTGTTTTTT. Amino acids: CASSLVVVGGPGGGELFF. The chain joins TRBV11-2 to TRBJ2-2, with D perhaps given as TRBD1 or TRBD2 (6 bases each). The CDR3 covers 18 residues. Germline CDR1 and CDR2: SGHAT and FQNNGV. V lost 1 base and J lost 7, with 22 bases in between.

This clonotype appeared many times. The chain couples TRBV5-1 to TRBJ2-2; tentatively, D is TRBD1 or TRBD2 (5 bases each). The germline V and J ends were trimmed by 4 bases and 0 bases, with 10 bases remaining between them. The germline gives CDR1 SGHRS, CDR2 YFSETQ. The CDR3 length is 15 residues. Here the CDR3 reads CASSKGPPNTGELFF. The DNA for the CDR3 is TGCGCCAGCAGCAAGGGACCCCCGAACACCGGGGAGCTGTTTTTT.

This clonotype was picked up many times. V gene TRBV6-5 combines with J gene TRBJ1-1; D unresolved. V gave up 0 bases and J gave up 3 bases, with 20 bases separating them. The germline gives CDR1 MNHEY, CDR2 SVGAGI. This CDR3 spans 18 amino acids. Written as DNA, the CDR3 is TGTGCCAGCAGTTACTCAGTTCGGCGGCTCCTTGGGCACACTGAAGCTTTCTTT. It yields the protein CASSYSVRRLLGHTEAFF.

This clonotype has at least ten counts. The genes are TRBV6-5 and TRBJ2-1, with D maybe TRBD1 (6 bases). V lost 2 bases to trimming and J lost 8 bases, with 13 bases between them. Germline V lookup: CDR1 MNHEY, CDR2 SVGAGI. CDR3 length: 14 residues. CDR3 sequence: CASSYGQGYDEQFF. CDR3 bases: TGTGCCAGCAGTTACGGGCAGGGGTACGATGAGCAGTTCTTC.

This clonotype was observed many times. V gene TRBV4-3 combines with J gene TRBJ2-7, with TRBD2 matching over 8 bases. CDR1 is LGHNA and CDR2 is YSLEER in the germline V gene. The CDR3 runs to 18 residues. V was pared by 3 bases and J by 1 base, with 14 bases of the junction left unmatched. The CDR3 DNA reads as TGCGCCAGCAGCCAGGGAGGGCCAGCGGGAGCAAGGTCCTACGAGCAGTACTTC. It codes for CASSQGGPAGARSYEQYF.

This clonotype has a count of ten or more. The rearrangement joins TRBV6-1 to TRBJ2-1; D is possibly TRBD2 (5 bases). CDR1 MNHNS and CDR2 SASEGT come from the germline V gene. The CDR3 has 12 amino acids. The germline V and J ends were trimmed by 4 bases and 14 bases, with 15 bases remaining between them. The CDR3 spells CASSVKEGEKFF. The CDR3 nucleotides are TGTGCCAGCAGTGTCAAAGAGGGAGAGAAGTTCTTC.

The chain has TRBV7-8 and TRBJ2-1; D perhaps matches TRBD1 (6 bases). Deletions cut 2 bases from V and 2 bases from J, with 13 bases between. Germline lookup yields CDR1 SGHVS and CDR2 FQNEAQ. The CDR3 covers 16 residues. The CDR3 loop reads CASSLYEGGAYNEQFF. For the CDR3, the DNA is TGTGCCAGCAGCTTATACGAAGGGGGAGCCTACAATGAGCAGTTCTTC. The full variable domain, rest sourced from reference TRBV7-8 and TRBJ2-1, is GAGVSQSPRYKVAKRGQDVALRCDPISGHVSLFWYQQALGQGPEFLTYFQNEAQLDKSGLPSDRFFAERPEGSVSTLKIQRTQQEDSAVYLCASSLYEGGAYNEQFFGPGTRLTVL.

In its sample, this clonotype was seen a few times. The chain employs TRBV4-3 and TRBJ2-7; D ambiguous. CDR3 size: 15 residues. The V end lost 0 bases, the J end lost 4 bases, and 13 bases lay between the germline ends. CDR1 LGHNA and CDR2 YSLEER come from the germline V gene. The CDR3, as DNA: TGCGCCAGCAGCCAAGATCCTATCTCCACGTACGAGCAGTACTTC. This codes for CASSQDPISTYEQYF.

The CDR3 region has the DNA TGTGCCAGTAGTACCCAGTGGAGCGGCTACTACAATGAGCAGTTCTTC. Translation gives CASSTQWSGYYNEQFF. The V gene is TRBV19, the J gene TRBJ2-1; D is perhaps TRBD2 (5 bases). The germline CDR1 and CDR2 sequences are LNHDA and SQIVND (reference sequence). The CDR3 consists of 16 residues. The V gene lost 4 bases and the J gene lost 3 bases, with 16 bases spanning the gap. Supplemented by reference TRBV19 and TRBJ2-1, the full variable domain reads DGGITQSPKYLFRKEGQNVTLSCEQNLNHDAMYWYRQDPGQGLRLIYYSQIVNDFQKGDIAEGYSVSREKKESFPLTVTSAQKNPTAFYLCASSTQWSGYYNEQFFGPGTRLTVL.

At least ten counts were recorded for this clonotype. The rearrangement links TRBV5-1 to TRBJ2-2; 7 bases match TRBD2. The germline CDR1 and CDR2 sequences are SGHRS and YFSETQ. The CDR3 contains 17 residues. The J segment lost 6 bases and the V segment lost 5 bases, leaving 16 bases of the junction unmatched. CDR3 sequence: CASSQDASGVRAGELFF. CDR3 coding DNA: TGCGCCAGCAGTCAGGACGCTAGCGGCGTCCGGGCCGGGGAGCTGTTTTTT. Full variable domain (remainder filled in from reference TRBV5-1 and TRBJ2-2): KAGVTQTPRYLIKTRGQQVTLSCSPISGHRSVSWYQQTPGQGLQFLFEYFSETQRNKGNFPGRFSGRQFSNSRSEMNVSTLELGDSALYLCASSQDASGVRAGELFFGEGSRLTVL.

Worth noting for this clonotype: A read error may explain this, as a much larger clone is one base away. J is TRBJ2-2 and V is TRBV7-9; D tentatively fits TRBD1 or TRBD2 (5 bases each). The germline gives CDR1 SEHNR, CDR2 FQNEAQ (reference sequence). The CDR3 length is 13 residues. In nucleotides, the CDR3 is TGTGCCAGCAGCCACCTAAACACCGGGGACCTGTTTTTT. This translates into CASSHLNTGDLFF.

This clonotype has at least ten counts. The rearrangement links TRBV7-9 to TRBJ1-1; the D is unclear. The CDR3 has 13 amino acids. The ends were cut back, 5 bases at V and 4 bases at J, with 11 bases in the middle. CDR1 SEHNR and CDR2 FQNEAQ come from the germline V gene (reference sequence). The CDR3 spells CASSHSLSTEAFF. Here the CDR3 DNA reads TGTGCCAGCAGCCATAGTCTAAGCACTGAAGCTTTCTTT. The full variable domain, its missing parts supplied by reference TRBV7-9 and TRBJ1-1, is DTGVSQNPRHKITKRGQNVTFRCDPISEHNRLYWYRQTLGQGPEFLTYFQNEAQLEKSRLLSDRFSAERPKGSFSTLEIQRTEQGDSAMYLCASSHSLSTEAFFGQGTRLTVV.

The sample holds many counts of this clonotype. The DNA for the CDR3 is TGTGCCAGCAGCTTAGCCTGGGGGAGACGCCGACTAGCGGACGGCCATGAGCAGTTCTTC. Translation gives CASSLAWGRRRLADGHEQFF. The chain recombines TRBV7-2 with TRBJ2-1, with TRBD2 matching over 9 bases. CDR1 and CDR2 (germline): SGHTA, FQGNSA. Trimming removed 0 bases from V and 8 bases from J; junction bases left unmatched: 20. The CDR3 is made up of 20 amino acids. Variable domain in full (rest from reference TRBV7-2 and TRBJ2-1): GAGVSQSPSNKVTEKGKDVELRCDPISGHTALYWYRQSLGQGLEFLIYFQGNSAPDKSGLPSDRFSAERTGGSVSTLTIQRTQQEDSAVYLCASSLAWGRRRLADGHEQFFGPGTRLTVL.

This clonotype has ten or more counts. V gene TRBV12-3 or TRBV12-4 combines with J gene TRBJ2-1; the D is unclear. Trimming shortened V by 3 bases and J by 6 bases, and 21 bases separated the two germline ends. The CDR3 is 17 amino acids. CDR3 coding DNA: TGTGCCAGCAGTTTGATCGGGCCAAGACCGGAGTTCAATGAGCAGTTCTTC. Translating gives CASSLIGPRPEFNEQFF.

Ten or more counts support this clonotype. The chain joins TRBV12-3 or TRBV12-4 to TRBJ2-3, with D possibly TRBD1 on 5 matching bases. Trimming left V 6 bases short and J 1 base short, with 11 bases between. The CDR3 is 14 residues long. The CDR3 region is CASSYQQGTDTQYF. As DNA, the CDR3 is TGTGCCAGCAGCTACCAACAGGGCACAGATACGCAGTATTTT.

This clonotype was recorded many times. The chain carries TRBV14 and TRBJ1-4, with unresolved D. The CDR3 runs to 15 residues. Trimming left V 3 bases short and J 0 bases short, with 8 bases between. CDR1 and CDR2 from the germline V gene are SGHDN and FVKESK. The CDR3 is CASSQPGTTNEKLFF. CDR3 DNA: TGTGCCAGCAGCCAGCCGGGAACAACTAATGAAAAACTGTTTTTT.

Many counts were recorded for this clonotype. For the CDR3, the DNA is TGTGCCATCAGTGAGTCAGGGGTGAACACTGAAGCTTTCTTT. Its protein is CAISESGVNTEAFF. The V call is TRBV10-3, the J call TRBJ1-1; maybe TRBD1 (5 bases). The CDR3 sequence is 14 residues long. From germline, CDR1 is ENHRY and CDR2 SYGVKD. The ends were cut back, 0 bases at V and 0 bases at J, with 5 bases in the middle.

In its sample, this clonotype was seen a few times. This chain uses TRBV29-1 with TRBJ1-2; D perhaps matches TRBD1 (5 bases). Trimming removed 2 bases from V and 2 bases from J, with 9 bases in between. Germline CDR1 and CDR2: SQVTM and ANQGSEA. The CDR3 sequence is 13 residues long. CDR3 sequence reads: CSVERGRNYGYTF. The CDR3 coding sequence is TGCAGCGTTGAAAGGGGACGAAACTATGGCTACACCTTC.

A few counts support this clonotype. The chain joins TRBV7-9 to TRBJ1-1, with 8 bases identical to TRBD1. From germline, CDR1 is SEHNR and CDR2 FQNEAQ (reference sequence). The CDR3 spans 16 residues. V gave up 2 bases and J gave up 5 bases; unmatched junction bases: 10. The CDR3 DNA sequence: TGTGCCAGCAGCTTAAAGCCGGGACAGGCGGGAACTGAAGCTTTCTTT. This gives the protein CASSLKPGQAGTEAFF.

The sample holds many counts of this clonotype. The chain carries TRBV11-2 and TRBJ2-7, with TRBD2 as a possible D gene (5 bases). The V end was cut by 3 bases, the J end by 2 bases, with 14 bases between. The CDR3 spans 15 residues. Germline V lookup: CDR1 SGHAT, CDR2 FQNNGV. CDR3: CASSFGGRPTYEQYF. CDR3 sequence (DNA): TGTGCCAGCAGCTTTGGAGGACGGCCTACCTACGAGCAGTACTTC.